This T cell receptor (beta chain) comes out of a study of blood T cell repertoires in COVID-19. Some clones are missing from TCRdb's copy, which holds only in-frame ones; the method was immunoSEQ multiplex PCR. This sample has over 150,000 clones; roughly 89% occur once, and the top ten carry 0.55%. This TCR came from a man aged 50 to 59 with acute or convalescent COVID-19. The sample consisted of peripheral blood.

The CDR3 nucleotides are TGTGCCAGCAGGTCCCGGGACAGGGGCACTGGTCCAGGTCAGCCCCAGCATTTT. This codes for CASRSRDRGTGPGQPQHF. The chain has TRBV27 and TRBJ1-5, with 10 bases aligning to TRBD1. Germline V gene lookup returns CDR1 MNHEY and CDR2 SMNVEV (reference sequence). The CDR3 sequence is 18 residues long. Germline trimming cut 6 bases from V and 6 bases from J; bases unmatched to any gene: 17.